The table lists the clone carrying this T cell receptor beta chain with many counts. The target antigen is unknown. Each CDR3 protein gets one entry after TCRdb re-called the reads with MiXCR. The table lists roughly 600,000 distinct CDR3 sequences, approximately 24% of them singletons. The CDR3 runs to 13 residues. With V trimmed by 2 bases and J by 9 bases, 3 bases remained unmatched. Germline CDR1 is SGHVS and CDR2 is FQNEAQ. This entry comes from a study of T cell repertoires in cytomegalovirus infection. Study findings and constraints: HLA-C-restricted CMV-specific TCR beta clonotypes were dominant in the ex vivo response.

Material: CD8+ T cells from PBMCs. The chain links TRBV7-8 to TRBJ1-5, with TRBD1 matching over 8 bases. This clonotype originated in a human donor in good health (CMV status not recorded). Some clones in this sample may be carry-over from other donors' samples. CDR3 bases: TGTGCCAGCAGCTTATTGACAGGGGTGCCCCAGCATTTT. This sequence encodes CASSLLTGVPQHF.